Following are 10 T cell receptor beta chains from one sample sequenced in a study of cytotoxic CD8 clonotypes in ibrutinib-treated CLL. Assay: immunoSEQ multiplex PCR; the TCRdb copy retains only in-frame clones and omits some. The profile shows 13,000 to 15,000 clones, 64% of them singletons. The specimen was PBMCs, collected before ibrutinib treatment. The source is a human donor with chronic lymphocytic leukemia.

The chain carries TRBV7-6 and TRBJ1-5, with TRBD1 identical over 8 bases. The V gene end was trimmed by 5 bases and the J gene end by 0 bases; junction bases not matched to a gene: 3. The CDR3 is made up of 15 amino acids. Per germline, CDR1 SGHVS and CDR2 FNYEAQ. The CDR3 here is CASSLGQGSNQPQHF. CDR3 bases: TGTGCCAGCAGCCTTGGACAGGGTAGCAATCAGCCCCAGCATTTT.

About this clone itself: The junction departs from the called germline gene at one end, perhaps through a read error. The genes are TRBV19 and TRBJ2-2; tentatively, D is TRBD1 or TRBD2 (6 bases each). This CDR3 region has 16 residues. Germline CDR1 reads LNHDA; CDR2 reads SQIVND (reference sequence). The CDR3 region has the DNA TGTGCCAGTACTATAAGGGGGGCTTATTACACCGGGGAGCTGTTTTTT. It codes for CASTIRGAYYTGELFF.

The chain recombines TRBV18 with TRBJ2-5; 7 positions agree with TRBD1. Losses at the gene ends were 6 bases for V and 2 bases for J; bases not matched to a gene: 6. CDR3 size: 14 residues. Germline V gene sequence: CDR1 KGHSH, CDR2 LQKENI. The CDR3: CASSPDRPQETQYF. The CDR3 coding sequence is TGTGCCAGCTCCCCGGACAGGCCACAAGAGACCCAGTACTTC. The full variable domain, completed using reference TRBV18 and TRBJ2-5, is NAGVMQNPRHLVRRRGQEARLRCSPMKGHSHVYWYRQLPEEGLKFMVYLQKENIIDESGMPKERFSAEFPKEGPSILRIQQVVRGDSAAYFCASSPDRPQETQYFGPGTRLLVL.

This rearrangement joins TRBV18 to TRBJ1-1; possible D gene TRBD1, 5 bases. The CDR3 runs to 14 residues. Trimming shortened V by 1 base and J by 5 bases, and 11 bases separated the two germline ends. Germline values: CDR1 KGHSH, CDR2 LQKENI. CDR3 coding DNA: TGTGCCAGCTCACCACTGGCAGGGCTGACTGAAGCTTTCTTT. This translates into CASSPLAGLTEAFF.

The J gene is TRBJ2-1, the V gene TRBV25-1, with 9 bases that match TRBD2. Losses at the gene ends were 6 bases for V and 3 bases for J; bases not matched to a gene: 3. Germline CDR1 and CDR2: MGHDK and SYGVNS. The CDR3 runs 14 residues. The CDR3 bases are TGTGCCAGCAGAGATAGCGGGGGCTACAATGAGCAGTTCTTC. Amino acids: CASRDSGGYNEQFF.

The chain has TRBV4-1 and TRBJ2-2; D is ambiguous. The V gene lost 3 bases and the J gene lost 4 bases, with 0 bases spanning the gap. This CDR3 is 11 amino acids long. Germline values: CDR1 MGHRA, CDR2 YSYEKL. The CDR3 coding sequence is TGCGCCAGCAGCCACACCGGGGAGCTGTTTTTT. Protein product: CASSHTGELFF.

This clone was picked up a small number of times. The chain carries TRBV2 and TRBJ2-1; tentative D call: TRBD2 (5 bases). The CDR3 loop spans 14 amino acids. V lost 3 bases, J lost 5 bases, and 11 bases lay in between. Germline assignment: CDR1 SNHLY and CDR2 FYNNEI. The CDR3 region is CASSDYEGDNEQFF. In nucleotides, the CDR3 is TGTGCCAGCAGTGACTACGAGGGCGACAATGAGCAGTTCTTC.

This chain links TRBV7-9 with TRBJ2-5; D not resolved. V lost 2 bases and J 2 bases, leaving 12 bases between the germline ends. The CDR3 runs to 15 residues. Germline lookup yields CDR1 SEHNR and CDR2 FQNEAQ (reference sequence). CDR3 nucleotides: TGTGCCAGCAGCTTAACACTCTCCCAGCAAGAGACCCAGTACTTC. Its translation is CASSLTLSQQETQYF.

This chain uses TRBV2 with TRBJ2-7; TRBD1 agrees at 7 bases. The V segment lost 8 bases and the J segment 1 base; nucleotides outside the gene matches: 2. The CDR3 loop spans 12 amino acids. The V gene's germline CDR1 is SNHLY and CDR2 FYNNEI. The CDR3 DNA sequence: TGTGCCAGCGGGGACAGTTCCTACGAGCAGTACTTC. This gives the protein CASGDSSYEQYF. The full variable domain, in which reference TRBV2 and TRBJ2-7 provide the parts outside the CDR3, is EPEVTQTPSHQVTQMGQEVILRCVPISNHLYFYWYRQILGQKVEFLVSFYNNEISEKSEIFDDQFSVERPDGSNFTLKIRSTKLEDSAMYFCASGDSSYEQYFGPGTRLTVT.

This clone was counted a single time. The chain joins TRBV7-9 to TRBJ1-2, with D uncertain. V dropped 3 bases and J dropped 7 bases, with 9 bases sitting between them. CDR1 and CDR2 (germline): SEHNR, FQNEAQ (reference sequence). The CDR3 sequence is 12 residues long. The CDR3 here is CASSLMGSGYTF. The CDR3 nucleotides are TGTGCCAGCAGCTTGATGGGAAGTGGCTACACCTTC.